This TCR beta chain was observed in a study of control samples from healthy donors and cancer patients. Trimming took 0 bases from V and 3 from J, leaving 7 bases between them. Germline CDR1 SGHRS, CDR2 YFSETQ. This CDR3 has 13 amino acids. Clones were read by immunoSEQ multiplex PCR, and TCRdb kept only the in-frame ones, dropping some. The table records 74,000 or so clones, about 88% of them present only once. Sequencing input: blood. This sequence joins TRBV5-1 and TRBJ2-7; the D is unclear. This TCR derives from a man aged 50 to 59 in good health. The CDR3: CASSLDSLYEQYF. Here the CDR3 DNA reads TGCGCCAGCAGCTTGGACAGTCTCTACGAGCAGTACTTC.